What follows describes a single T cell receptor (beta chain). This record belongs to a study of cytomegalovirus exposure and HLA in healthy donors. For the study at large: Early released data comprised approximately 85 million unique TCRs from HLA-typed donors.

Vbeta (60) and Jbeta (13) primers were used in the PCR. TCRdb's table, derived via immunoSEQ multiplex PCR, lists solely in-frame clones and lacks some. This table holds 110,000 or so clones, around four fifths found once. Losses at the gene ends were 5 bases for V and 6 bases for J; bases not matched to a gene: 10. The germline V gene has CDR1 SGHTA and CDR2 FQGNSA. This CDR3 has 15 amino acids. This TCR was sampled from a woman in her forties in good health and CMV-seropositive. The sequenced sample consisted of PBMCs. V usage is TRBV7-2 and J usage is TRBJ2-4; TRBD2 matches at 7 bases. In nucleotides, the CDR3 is TGTGCCAGCAGCGGCTGGGGGGGAGGACCAAACATTCAGTACTTC. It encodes CASSGWGGGPNIQYF.